The rows below give T cell receptor beta chains drawn from one sample of a study of cytomegalovirus exposure and HLA in healthy donors. Profiling relied on immunoSEQ multiplex PCR, and the TCRdb table lists in-frame clones only, not all of them. Of 150,000 to 200,000 clones listed, approximately 80% are singletons. Material for sequencing was PBMCs. The receptors come from a woman aged 25-40 years in good health and CMV-seropositive. CDR3s include the opening cysteine and the closing phenylalanine or tryptophan. A D gene is named only where the DNA matches it firmly. Only part of the rows carry a size: once, few, many, or a class if the clone is expanded.

size	length	V	J	D	CDR3	DNA
NA	14	TRBV9	TRBJ2-7	TRBD1	CASSAGTGGYEQYF	TGTGCCAGCAGCGCCGGGACAGGGGGCTACGAGCAGTACTTC
NA	17	TRBV27	TRBJ1-5	NA	CASSPGGRRYSNQPQHF	TGTGCCAGCAGTCCCGGGGGGCGTAGATATAGCAATCAGCCCCAGCATTTT
NA	14	TRBV6-5	TRBJ2-7	TRBD2	CASSRSGSSYEQYF	TGTGCCAGCAGTCGTAGCGGGAGCTCCTACGAGCAGTACTTC
NA	13	TRBV10-3	TRBJ2-1	NA	CATRGSGYNEQFF	TGTGCCACCCGTGGCAGCGGCTACAATGAGCAGTTCTTC
NA	16	TRBV5-1	TRBJ2-7	NA	CASSSGGVQGVNEQYF	TGCGCCAGCAGCTCCGGAGGGGTGCAGGGAGTGAACGAGCAGTACTTC
NA	14	TRBV7-3	TRBJ2-3	TRBD2	CASSLGGSGDTQYF	TGTGCCAGCAGCTTAGGCGGGAGTGGAGATACGCAGTATTTT
NA	14	TRBV6-6	TRBJ1-5	NA	CASLEAWGNQPQHF	TGTGCCAGCCTGGAGGCTTGGGGCAATCAGCCCCAGCATTTT
NA	14	TRBV28	TRBJ2-1	NA	CASNTAAQRGEQFF	TGTGCCAGCAACACGGCGGCCCAAAGGGGGGAGCAGTTCTTC
NA	14	TRBV5-1	TRBJ1-2	TRBD1	CASSYQGQGDGYTF	TGCGCCAGCAGCTACCAGGGACAGGGGGATGGCTACACCTTC
once	16	TRBV16	TRBJ1-2	TRBD1	CASSQPRDRGHYGYTF	TGTGCCAGCAGCCAACCTCGGGACAGGGGGCACTATGGCTACACCTTC
NA	13	TRBV18	TRBJ2-3	NA	CASSGGFTDTQYF	TGTGCCAGCTCAGGCGGCTTCACAGATACGCAGTATTTT
NA	15	TRBV29-1	TRBJ2-1	NA	CSVKYRAASYNEQFF	TGCAGCGTCAAATACAGGGCAGCGTCCTACAATGAGCAGTTCTTC
NA	14	TRBV4-2	TRBJ2-2	NA	CASSQDYSAVELFF	TGTGCCAGCAGCCAAGATTATTCGGCGGTTGAGCTGTTTTTT
NA	14	TRBV7-7	TRBJ2-5	NA	CASSLLGDQETQYF	TGTGCTAGCAGCTTATTAGGGGACCAAGAGACCCAGTACTTC
once	15	TRBV27	TRBJ2-7	TRBD1	CASSLTRDSLRGQYF	TGTGCCAGCAGTTTAACCCGGGACAGCTTACGAGGGCAGTACTTC
NA	14	TRBV27	TRBJ2-7	TRBD1	CASSFGTGGYEQYF	TGTGCCAGCAGTTTCGGGACAGGGGGCTACGAGCAGTACTTC
NA	14	TRBV18	TRBJ1-2	NA	CASSPPVAEYGYTF	TGTGCCAGCTCACCACCGGTGGCAGAATATGGCTACACCTTC
NA	13	TRBV27	TRBJ1-4	NA	CASSNRGAEKLFF	TGTGCCAGCAGCAACCGGGGGGCTGAAAAACTGTTTTTT
NA	16	TRBV2	TRBJ2-1	NA	CASSELRQTSYNEQFF	TGTGCCAGCAGTGAATTGAGGCAAACTTCCTACAATGAGCAGTTCTTC
once	16	TRBV27	TRBJ1-2	NA	CASSLSSTGGHYGYTF	TGTGCCAGCAGTTTATCGTCCACAGGAGGGCACTATGGCTACACCTTC
NA	14	TRBV5-1	TRBJ2-2	NA	CASSSDFTTGELFF	TGCGCCAGCAGTTCCGACTTTACCACCGGGGAGCTGTTTTTT
NA	19	TRBV4-2	TRBJ2-3	TRBD2	CASSQDIGLAGGTTDTQYF	TGTGCCAGCAGCCAAGATATAGGGCTAGCGGGCGGGACCACAGATACGCAGTATTTT
NA	14	TRBV10-3	TRBJ2-3	NA	CAIKGGIETDTQYF	TGTGCCATCAAGGGCGGGATAGAGACAGATACGCAGTATTTT